The clone carrying this T cell receptor beta chain was seen ten or more times. The target antigen is unknown. The data were obtained in a study of CD8 T cells in ankylosing spondylitis. Germline lookup yields CDR1 LNHDA and CDR2 SQIVND (reference sequence). This CDR3 spans 15 amino acids. The V gene end was trimmed by 7 bases and the J gene end by 4 bases; junction bases not matched to a gene: 8. Study findings and constraints: There was a TCR beta motif, made of eight highly homologous variants, that appeared characteristic of ankylosing spondylitis blood.

Each TCR beta library was made by quantitative 5'-RACE that incorporated molecular barcodes. MiXCR, applied by TCRdb to the 5' RACE reads, yields one record per CDR3 protein. The sample consists of 30,000 to 45,000 distinct CDR3 sequences, 13% of them appearing once. This receptor was obtained from a male donor with ankylosing spondylitis. Source material: synovial fluid, either unsorted or a sorted T cell fraction (not recorded which). This sequence joins TRBV19 and TRBJ2-2, with 8 nucleotides matching TRBD1. The CDR3 reads CASTLRGTGTGELFF. The CDR3 DNA is TGTGCCAGTACCCTGAGAGGGACAGGCACCGGGGAGCTGTTTTTT.